This entry lists 14 T cell receptor beta chains sequenced from one sample in a study of memory CD4+ T cells and cytomegalovirus serostatus. The sort gate was single viable CD3+CD4+CD8-CD45RO+ cells for memory CD4+ T cells. Assay: immunoSEQ multiplex PCR; the TCRdb copy retains only in-frame clones and omits some. There are over 65,000 clones in the sample; about 80% occur only once, and about 4.3% lies in the top ten. The source material was memory CD4+ T cells from blood. Every receptor here comes from an adult in good health and CMV-seropositive.

This clone was counted only a few times. This chain joins TRBV7-8 and TRBJ1-6, with D perhaps matching TRBD1 (6 bases). The length of the CDR3 is 14 residues. Deletions cut 5 bases from V and 10 bases from J, with 15 bases between. CDR1 and CDR2 from the germline V gene are SGHVS and FQNEAQ. In DNA form, the CDR3 reads TGTGCCAGCAGCCTAGACAGGACGTACTCACCCCTCCACTTT. The encoded protein is CASSLDRTYSPLHF. Full variable domain (missing parts from reference TRBV7-8 and TRBJ1-6): GAGVSQSPRYKVAKRGQDVALRCDPISGHVSLFWYQQALGQGPEFLTYFQNEAQLDKSGLPSDRFFAERPEGSVSTLKIQRTQQEDSAVYLCASSLDRTYSPLHFGNGTRLTVT.

This rearrangement joins TRBV7-3 to TRBJ2-1; D ambiguous. V lost 4 bases to trimming and J lost 3 bases, with 10 bases between them. This CDR3 is built from 14 residues. Per germline, CDR1 SGHTA and CDR2 FQGTGA. The CDR3: CASSSSEDYNEQFF. The CDR3 DNA sequence: TGTGCCAGCAGCTCCTCTGAGGACTACAATGAGCAGTTCTTC.

CDR3 DNA: TGCAGCGTTGAAGGTGCAACTAATGAAAAACTGTTTTTT. This encodes CSVEGATNEKLFF. This chain joins TRBV29-1 and TRBJ1-4, with D hard to call. V was pared by 1 base and J by 0 bases, with 3 bases between. The CDR3 totals 13 residues. Looked up from germline, CDR1 is SQVTM and CDR2 is ANQGSEA.

The DNA of the CDR3 is TGTGCCAGCAGCTTAAATACGAACACCGGGGAGCTGTTTTTT. Translated: CASSLNTNTGELFF. The gene calls are TRBV11-2 and TRBJ2-2; D gene ambiguous. V lost 2 bases to trimming and J lost 0 bases, with 4 bases between them. This CDR3 region has 14 residues. Germline V gene data show CDR1 as SGHAT and CDR2 as FQNNGV.

The chain links TRBV11-3 to TRBJ2-7, with no clear D. V was trimmed by 7 bases and J by 5 bases, leaving 12 bases between them. The CDR3 runs to 12 residues. CDR1 and CDR2 (germline): SGHNT, YENEEA. The CDR3 loop is CASTPRSNEQYF. Written as DNA, the CDR3 is TGTGCCAGCACCCCAAGGTCCAACGAGCAGTACTTC.

This clone was counted a few times. The chain carries TRBV9 and TRBJ1-1; D is unresolved. Per the germline V gene, CDR1 is SGDLS and CDR2 is YYNGEE. The V end lost 2 bases, the J end lost 2 bases, and 7 bases lay between the germline ends. This CDR3 comprises 13 residues. In DNA, the CDR3 is TGTGCCAGCAGCGTCCGATTTAACACTGAAGCTTTCTTT. This gives the protein CASSVRFNTEAFF.

The chain recombines TRBV4-1 with TRBJ2-1, with TRBD2 matching over 9 bases. The CDR3 loop spans 16 amino acids. CDR1 and CDR2 (germline): MGHRA, YSYEKL. The ends lost 1 base at V and 6 bases at J; junction bases unmatched: 7. The chain's CDR3 is CASSQVLGLAPNEQFF. The CDR3 DNA follows: TGCGCCAGCAGCCAAGTTTTGGGACTAGCACCCAATGAGCAGTTCTTC.

Comment on this clone: The junction shows a germline mismatch at one end, possibly a read error. CDR3 bases: TGTGCCAGCAGTTTGGACAGGGGGCAAGTGGACACTGAAGCTTTCTTT. This sequence encodes CASSLDRGQVDTEAFF. The chain combines TRBV5-4 with TRBJ1-1, with 11 bases lining up with TRBD1. Per the germline V gene, CDR1 is SGHNT and CDR2 is YYREEE (reference sequence). This CDR3 spans 16 amino acids. The full variable domain, its missing parts supplied by reference TRBV5-4 and TRBJ1-1, is ETGVTQSPTHLIKTRGQQVTLRCSSQSGHNTVSWYQQALGQGPQFIFQYYREEENGRGNFPPRFSGLQFPNYSSELNVNALELDDSALYLCASSLDRGQVDTEAFFGQGTRLTVV.

The V call is TRBV19, the J call TRBJ2-1; D call uncertain. The CDR3 runs 12 residues. Deletions cut 2 bases from V and 10 bases from J, with 9 bases between. Germline CDR1 reads LNHDA; CDR2 reads SQIVND (reference sequence). CDR3 nucleotide sequence: TGTGCCAGTAGTATAAATACTCGGGAGCAGTTCTTC. Encoded protein: CASSINTREQFF.

With regard to this clone: One end of the junction varies from germline; a read error may be responsible. This chain joins TRBV5-6 and TRBJ2-7; D is perhaps TRBD2 (6 bases). The CDR3 length is 11 residues. The germline CDR1 and CDR2 sequences are SGHDT and YYEEEE. The chain's CDR3 is CASSFSGVSDF. CDR3 DNA: TGTGCCAGCAGCTTCTCGGGAGTATCTGACTTC.

This clone was detected a few times. The chain combines TRBV19 with TRBJ1-1, with 11 bases lining up with TRBD1. This CDR3 has 16 amino acids. Trimming took 4 bases from V and 3 from J; bases not matched to a gene: 7. The germline gives CDR1 LNHDA, CDR2 SQIVND (reference sequence). CDR3 sequence reads: CASSTVLGQGDTEAFF. The DNA for the CDR3 is TGTGCCAGTAGTACCGTTCTGGGACAGGGGGACACTGAAGCTTTCTTT. Based on the CDR3 plus reference TRBV19 and TRBJ1-1, the full variable domain is DGGITQSPKYLFRKEGQNVTLSCEQNLNHDAMYWYRQDPGQGLRLIYYSQIVNDFQKGDIAEGYSVSREKKESFPLTVTSAQKNPTAFYLCASSTVLGQGDTEAFFGQGTRLTVV.

The genes are TRBV2 and TRBJ1-1; a possible D gene is TRBD1 (6 bases). CDR1 is SNHLY and CDR2 is FYNNEI in the germline V gene. The CDR3 spans 15 residues. The V and J ends lost 6 bases and 5 bases respectively, with 19 bases between them. The CDR3 DNA reads TGTGCCAGCAGGGCCTGGGGGGCGGCTGATACTGAAGCTTTCTTT. Amino acids: CASRAWGAADTEAFF. Full variable domain (missing parts from reference TRBV2 and TRBJ1-1): EPEVTQTPSHQVTQMGQEVILRCVPISNHLYFYWYRQILGQKVEFLVSFYNNEISEKSEIFDDQFSVERPDGSNFTLKIRSTKLEDSAMYFCASRAWGAADTEAFFGQGTRLTVV.

By its share, this clone is medium-sized. V and J are TRBV7-9 and TRBJ1-1, with a weak D call TRBD1 (5 bases). Germline V gene lookup returns CDR1 SEHNR and CDR2 FQNEAQ (reference sequence). CDR3 length: 13 amino acids. V lost 1 base, J lost 10 bases, and 13 bases lay in between. CDR3 in DNA: TGTGCCAGCAGCTTAGAACGGGCTAGGGGAGCTTTCTTT. This sequence encodes CASSLERARGAFF.

The chain combines TRBV2 with TRBJ2-1; 10 nucleotides align to TRBD2. From germline, CDR1 is SNHLY and CDR2 FYNNEI. The J segment lost 7 bases and the V segment lost 6 bases, leaving 6 bases of the junction unmatched. This CDR3 contains 14 residues. The CDR3 bases are TGTGCCAGCAGCGTAGCGGGGGGTCAGAATGAGCAGTTCTTC. Encoded protein: CASSVAGGQNEQFF.